This is a list of T cell receptor beta chains from one sample in a study of metastatic and nonmetastatic thyroid tumors. TCRdb re-called the PCR reads through MiXCR. The table includes thousands of clones, 30% to 35% detected once. Sample: adjacent normal tissue. The receptors shown here come from a female donor with papillary thyroid cancer or a benign thyroid nodule (not recorded which). Some clones in this sample may be carry-over from other donors' samples. Both conserved end residues are part of each CDR3. D genes are given only for firm matches. A clone size is listed for some rows: how often the clone was seen (once, few, many), or a class if it is expanded.

j_call: TRBJ2-7
v_call: TRBV10-3
d_call: TRBD2
clone_size: few
cdr3_nt: TGTGCCATCAGTGATCTGGCGGGAGTATTCTACGAGCAGTACTTC
cdr3_aa: CAISDLAGVFYEQYF

j_call: TRBJ1-2
v_call: TRBV20-1
d_call: NA
clone_size: NA
cdr3_nt: TGCAGTGCGGGTCGGGCAGGGAGAGGCTACACCTTC
cdr3_aa: CSAGRAGRGYTF

j_call: TRBJ1-2
v_call: TRBV27
d_call: NA
clone_size: few
cdr3_nt: TGTGCCAGCAGTGTCAAAGCAGGGAATCCCTATGGCTACACCTTC
cdr3_aa: CASSVKAGNPYGYTF

j_call: TRBJ1-1
v_call: TRBV7-2
d_call: NA
clone_size: NA
cdr3_nt: TGTGCCAGCAGCCCTAGCCGGGGGGGGATCACTGAAGCTTTCTTT
cdr3_aa: CASSPSRGGITEAFF

j_call: TRBJ2-1
v_call: TRBV2
d_call: NA
clone_size: medium-sized
cdr3_nt: TGTGCCAGCAGTGAAAGGGCTCTACCCTACAATGAGCAGTTCTTC
cdr3_aa: CASSERALPYNEQFF

j_call: TRBJ2-2
v_call: TRBV7-2
d_call: TRBD2
clone_size: NA
cdr3_nt: TGTGCCAGCAGCACTCTAGCGGGTTCCGGGGAGCTGTTTTTT
cdr3_aa: CASSTLAGSGELFF

j_call: TRBJ1-1
v_call: TRBV12-3/TRBV12-4
d_call: NA
clone_size: large
cdr3_nt: TGTGCCAGCAGTTTAGTCGGCACGAACACTGAAGCTTTCTTT
cdr3_aa: CASSLVGTNTEAFF

j_call: TRBJ2-5
v_call: TRBV11-3
d_call: TRBD2
clone_size: medium-sized
cdr3_nt: TGTGCCAGCAGCCCCGGACTAGCGGGCCTCCAAGAGACCCAGTACTTC
cdr3_aa: CASSPGLAGLQETQYF

j_call: TRBJ2-1
v_call: TRBV7-9
d_call: NA
clone_size: few
cdr3_nt: TGTGCCAGCAGCTTAGCTAGCAATGAGCAGTTCTTC
cdr3_aa: CASSLASNEQFF

j_call: TRBJ1-1
v_call: TRBV11-2
d_call: TRBD1
clone_size: NA
cdr3_nt: TGTGCCAGCAGCCACCCAAGACAGGGAGGGAACACTGAAGCTTTCTTT
cdr3_aa: CASSHPRQGGNTEAFF

j_call: TRBJ2-7
v_call: TRBV6-6
d_call: TRBD2
clone_size: NA
cdr3_nt: TGTGCCAGCAGTTACGCCCCAAAGACTAGCAGCGAGCAGTACTTC
cdr3_aa: CASSYAPKTSSEQYF

j_call: TRBJ2-2
v_call: TRBV5-1
d_call: NA
clone_size: medium-sized
cdr3_nt: TGCGCCAGCAGCGTGACAGTCACCGGGGAGCTGTTTTTT
cdr3_aa: CASSVTVTGELFF

j_call: TRBJ2-2
v_call: TRBV7-3
d_call: TRBD2
clone_size: once
cdr3_nt: TGTGCCAGCAGGAATAGCGGGGGGGCGAACACCGGGGAGCTGTTTTTT
cdr3_aa: CASRNSGGANTGELFF

j_call: TRBJ1-2
v_call: TRBV5-1
d_call: TRBD1
clone_size: NA
cdr3_nt: TGCGCCAGCAGGTCAGGGGGTGGCGATGGCTACACCTTC
cdr3_aa: CASRSGGGDGYTF

j_call: TRBJ2-7
v_call: TRBV6-5
d_call: NA
clone_size: few
cdr3_nt: TGTGCCAGCAGTTACTCGAGACCTGAGACCTACGAGCAGTACTTC
cdr3_aa: CASSYSRPETYEQYF

j_call: TRBJ2-2
v_call: TRBV27
d_call: NA
clone_size: few
cdr3_nt: TGTGCCAGCAGTTTCCAGTCGAACACCGGGGAGCTGTTTTTT
cdr3_aa: CASSFQSNTGELFF

j_call: TRBJ2-7
v_call: TRBV30
d_call: NA
clone_size: few
cdr3_nt: TGTGCCTGGAGTGTATCGGGCACCGCCTACGAGCAGTACTTC
cdr3_aa: CAWSVSGTAYEQYF

j_call: TRBJ2-2
v_call: TRBV12-3/TRBV12-4
d_call: NA
clone_size: NA
cdr3_nt: TGTGCCAGCAGTCTTGTAGGTACGACCGGGGAGCTGTTTTTT
cdr3_aa: CASSLVGTTGELFF

j_call: TRBJ1-3
v_call: TRBV7-9
d_call: NA
clone_size: once
cdr3_nt: TGTGCCAGCAGCTTAGAGGGCACTCTGAACACCATATATTTT
cdr3_aa: CASSLEGTLNTIYF

j_call: TRBJ1-3
v_call: TRBV6-2/TRBV6-3
d_call: NA
clone_size: NA
cdr3_nt: TGTGTCAGCAGTTACTCGACGGACGTTGGAAACACCATATATTTT
cdr3_aa: CVSSYSTDVGNTIYF

j_call: TRBJ1-3
v_call: TRBV11-2
d_call: TRBD1
clone_size: NA
cdr3_nt: TGTGCCAGCAGCGGACGGACAGGGGGGTCTGGAAACACCATATATTTT
cdr3_aa: CASSGRTGGSGNTIYF

j_call: TRBJ2-7
v_call: TRBV6-1
d_call: TRBD1
clone_size: NA
cdr3_nt: TGTGCCAGCAGTGATTTTCGATACGGACAGGGGGCGGGCCACGAGCAGTACTTC
cdr3_aa: CASSDFRYGQGAGHEQYF

j_call: TRBJ2-7
v_call: TRBV6-1
d_call: NA
clone_size: NA
cdr3_nt: TGTGCCAGCAAAACGCTACGGGGGTACGAGCAGTACTTC
cdr3_aa: CASKTLRGYEQYF

j_call: TRBJ2-1
v_call: TRBV19
d_call: TRBD2
clone_size: NA
cdr3_nt: TGTGCCAGTAGTTGGCGGTTAGCGGGAGGCCACAATGAGCAGTTCTTC
cdr3_aa: CASSWRLAGGHNEQFF

j_call: TRBJ2-3
v_call: TRBV6-6
d_call: TRBD2
clone_size: few
cdr3_nt: TGTGCCAGCAGGTGGACTAGCGCGACTGCTAGCACAGATACGCAGTATTTT
cdr3_aa: CASRWTSATASTDTQYF

j_call: TRBJ2-3
v_call: TRBV20-1
d_call: TRBD2
clone_size: NA
cdr3_nt: TGCAGTGCTAGAGGGACTAGCGGGACAGATACGCAGTATTTT
cdr3_aa: CSARGTSGTDTQYF

j_call: TRBJ2-2
v_call: TRBV12-5
d_call: NA
clone_size: NA
cdr3_nt: TGTGCTAGTGCCGCAGATCAATGGGGTAGCACGAACACCGGGGAGCTGTTTTTT
cdr3_aa: CASAADQWGSTNTGELFF

j_call: TRBJ2-2
v_call: TRBV19
d_call: NA
clone_size: few
cdr3_nt: TGTGCCAGTTTTACGGGACACCCGAACACCGGGGAGCTGTTTTTT
cdr3_aa: CASFTGHPNTGELFF

j_call: TRBJ1-2
v_call: TRBV6-1
d_call: NA
clone_size: large
cdr3_nt: TGTGCCAGCACCGAATGGGTCAGGGAGAACTATGGCTACACCTTC
cdr3_aa: CASTEWVRENYGYTF

j_call: TRBJ1-2
v_call: TRBV5-1
d_call: NA
clone_size: NA
cdr3_nt: TGCGCCAGCAGCCTGAATCCCGAGGGGACCGTGAGCTATGGCTACACCTTC
cdr3_aa: CASSLNPEGTVSYGYTF

j_call: TRBJ1-2
v_call: TRBV6-1
d_call: NA
clone_size: NA
cdr3_nt: TGTGCCAGTAGACAGATTAACTATGGCTACACCTTC
cdr3_aa: CASRQINYGYTF

j_call: TRBJ2-7
v_call: TRBV10-1
d_call: NA
clone_size: few
cdr3_nt: TGCGCCAGCAGTGAGTCGTCTTCGTGGAGGGGCGACGAGCAGTACTTC
cdr3_aa: CASSESSSWRGDEQYF

j_call: TRBJ2-1
v_call: TRBV12-3/TRBV12-4
d_call: NA
clone_size: few
cdr3_nt: TGTGCCAGCAGTTTAGGGTTGCGGAATGAGCAGTTCTTC
cdr3_aa: CASSLGLRNEQFF

j_call: TRBJ1-4
v_call: TRBV6-6
d_call: TRBD1
clone_size: few
cdr3_nt: TGTGCCAGCAGTTACACCGACAGGGTCTATGAAAAACTGTTTTTT
cdr3_aa: CASSYTDRVYEKLFF

j_call: TRBJ2-7
v_call: TRBV11-3
d_call: TRBD2
clone_size: NA
cdr3_nt: TGTGCCAGCAGCTTAGGTCTAGCGGGGATCTACGAGCAGTACTTC
cdr3_aa: CASSLGLAGIYEQYF

j_call: TRBJ2-7
v_call: TRBV2
d_call: NA
clone_size: NA
cdr3_nt: TGTGCCACCCGGGAGTACTACGAGCAGTACTTC
cdr3_aa: CATREYYEQYF

j_call: TRBJ2-7
v_call: TRBV7-8
d_call: NA
clone_size: NA
cdr3_nt: TGTGCCAGCAGCTTAGGAGGTCAGGAATCCTACGAGCAGTACTTC
cdr3_aa: CASSLGGQESYEQYF

j_call: TRBJ2-7
v_call: TRBV6-1
d_call: TRBD2
clone_size: few
cdr3_nt: TGTGCCAGCAGTGAAAGTCTAGCGGGAGGGGCCTACGAGCAGTACTTC
cdr3_aa: CASSESLAGGAYEQYF

j_call: TRBJ1-1
v_call: TRBV28
d_call: TRBD1
clone_size: few
cdr3_nt: TGTGCCAGCAGTTTAGAGGGCAGGGGGTATTTGGGGTACACTGAAGCTTTCTTT
cdr3_aa: CASSLEGRGYLGYTEAFF

j_call: TRBJ2-7
v_call: TRBV29-1
d_call: TRBD2
clone_size: medium-sized
cdr3_nt: TGCAGCGCCCTAAGAAGCGGGGGTAGCTCCTACGAGCAGTACTTC
cdr3_aa: CSALRSGGSSYEQYF

j_call: TRBJ2-3
v_call: TRBV12-3/TRBV12-4
d_call: NA
clone_size: few
cdr3_nt: TGTGCCAGCAGTGGACAATTAGATGCAGATACGCAGTATTTT
cdr3_aa: CASSGQLDADTQYF

j_call: TRBJ1-6
v_call: TRBV30
d_call: NA
clone_size: NA
cdr3_nt: TGTGCCTGGAAGTCAAAATCACCCCTCCACTTT
cdr3_aa: CAWKSKSPLHF

j_call: TRBJ1-2
v_call: TRBV6-1
d_call: NA
clone_size: few
cdr3_nt: TGTGCCAGCACCCGTAGGTGGGGGAGTATCACCGATTATGGCTACACCTTC
cdr3_aa: CASTRRWGSITDYGYTF

j_call: TRBJ2-7
v_call: TRBV7-3
d_call: NA
clone_size: NA
cdr3_nt: TGTGCCAGCAGCCAAGGAGGGCAGGGCCACGAGCAGTACTTC
cdr3_aa: CASSQGGQGHEQYF

j_call: TRBJ2-7
v_call: TRBV6-1
d_call: NA
clone_size: large
cdr3_nt: TGTGCCAGCACCCCCGCGGGGGGACAGGCATACGAGCAGTACTTC
cdr3_aa: CASTPAGGQAYEQYF

j_call: TRBJ2-3
v_call: TRBV5-1
d_call: TRBD2
clone_size: NA
cdr3_nt: TGCGCCAGCAGCACACGACTAGCTACTCCCCCGGGGGATACGCAGTATTTT
cdr3_aa: CASSTRLATPPGDTQYF

j_call: TRBJ2-1
v_call: TRBV12-3/TRBV12-4
d_call: TRBD1
clone_size: few
cdr3_nt: TGTGCCAGCAGTTTAGGGACAGGGGCAAATGAGCAGTTCTTC
cdr3_aa: CASSLGTGANEQFF

j_call: TRBJ2-1
v_call: TRBV7-2
d_call: NA
clone_size: NA
cdr3_nt: TGTGCCAGCAGCCAGGGGTCCGGCTACAATGAGCAGTTCTTC
cdr3_aa: CASSQGSGYNEQFF

j_call: TRBJ2-5
v_call: TRBV6-2/TRBV6-3
d_call: NA
clone_size: NA
cdr3_nt: TGTGCCAGCAGTCGGTGGAGTGGTGAGACCCAGTACTTC
cdr3_aa: CASSRWSGETQYF

j_call: TRBJ2-7
v_call: TRBV20-1
d_call: NA
clone_size: NA
cdr3_nt: TGCAGTGCTAGAGACCTGGGGACCGAGCAGTACTTC
cdr3_aa: CSARDLGTEQYF

j_call: TRBJ2-7
v_call: TRBV10-3
d_call: TRBD1
clone_size: NA
cdr3_nt: TGTGCCACCTCAGCGGATATTCAGGGGGCCCCGGACGAGCAGTACTTC
cdr3_aa: CATSADIQGAPDEQYF

j_call: TRBJ2-7
v_call: TRBV27
d_call: TRBD2
clone_size: NA
cdr3_nt: TGTGCCAGCAGTTTAGGCGGGGGGATTCCCTACGAGCAGTACTTC
cdr3_aa: CASSLGGGIPYEQYF

j_call: TRBJ2-2
v_call: TRBV27
d_call: NA
clone_size: NA
cdr3_nt: TGTGCCAGCAGTCGGGGGTGGGACACCGGGGAGCTGTTTTTT
cdr3_aa: CASSRGWDTGELFF

j_call: TRBJ2-7
v_call: TRBV11-2
d_call: TRBD2
clone_size: NA
cdr3_nt: TGTGCCAGCAGCCCCTCAGCGGGGGGATACGAGCAGTACTTC
cdr3_aa: CASSPSAGGYEQYF

j_call: TRBJ2-7
v_call: TRBV6-1
d_call: NA
clone_size: NA
cdr3_nt: TGTGCCAGCAGGGCGGGGGGACAGGTCTCCTACGAGCAGTACTTC
cdr3_aa: CASRAGGQVSYEQYF

j_call: TRBJ1-5
v_call: TRBV6-1
d_call: NA
clone_size: few
cdr3_nt: TGTGCCAGCAGCCTCGAAGGGTCGGGCAATCAGCCCCAGCATTTT
cdr3_aa: CASSLEGSGNQPQHF